What follows are 27 T cell receptor beta chains derived from one specimen sequenced in a study of early T cells in non-severe SARS-CoV-2 infection. Each CDR3 protein gets one entry after TCRdb re-called the 5' RACE reads with MiXCR. The data contain 26,000 or so distinct CDR3 sequences, 5.1% of them singletons. The sequencing input was whole blood. Every receptor here comes from an adult who was a healthcare worker with PCR-confirmed SARS-CoV-2 infection or an uninfected control (not recorded which).

This clonotype was found a few times. This rearrangement joins TRBV5-4 to TRBJ2-6; TRBD1 agrees at 7 bases. The J segment lost 2 bases and the V segment lost 1 base, leaving 3 bases of the junction unmatched. The V gene's germline CDR1 is SGHNT and CDR2 YYREEE (reference sequence). The CDR3 spans 16 residues. The CDR3 loop is CASSLSTGAGANVLTF. The CDR3 bases are TGTGCCAGCAGCTTGTCCACAGGGGCTGGGGCCAACGTCCTGACTTTC.

Ten or more counts support this clonotype. CDR3 DNA: TGCGCCAGCAGCTCTACGGGAAGGGAAAACACTGAAGCTTTCTTT. This encodes CASSSTGRENTEAFF. The chain recombines TRBV5-1 with TRBJ1-1; D call uncertain. V shed 3 bases and J shed 2 bases, with 14 bases lying between them. Germline V lookup: CDR1 SGHRS, CDR2 YFSETQ. CDR3 size: 15 residues.

This clonotype was detected ten times or more. The CDR3 DNA reads as TGTGCCAGCAGCCAGCACGGTGGGAATACGCAGTATTTT. Protein sequence: CASSQHGGNTQYF. The rearrangement uses TRBV7-2 and TRBJ2-3; D is uncertain. The CDR3 consists of 13 residues. Trimming stripped 5 bases from V and 7 bases from J, with 13 bases between. In germline, CDR1 is SGHTA, CDR2 FQGNSA.

Many counts were recorded for this clonotype. The chain links TRBV12-3 or TRBV12-4 to TRBJ2-7; 10 positions match TRBD1. V shed 4 bases, J shed 4 bases, and the junction held 10 bases outside the gene matches. The CDR3 consists of 16 residues. The CDR3 protein is CASSSRDRGSGYEQYF. The CDR3 region has the DNA TGTGCCAGCAGTTCGCGGGACAGGGGCAGCGGGTACGAGCAGTACTTC.

Within the sample, this clonotype is medium-sized (0.01 to 0.1%). The CDR3 DNA sequence: TGTGCCAGCAGCGATACATCGGGGGCCAACACCGGGGAGCTGTTTTTT. This encodes CASSDTSGANTGELFF. The chain joins TRBV7-8 to TRBJ2-2; D possibly matches TRBD1 or TRBD2 (6 bases each). V gave up 5 bases and J gave up 2 bases, with 15 bases separating them. The germline gives CDR1 SGHVS, CDR2 FQNEAQ. The CDR3 is 16 residues long. The whole variable domain, filled in from reference TRBV7-8 and TRBJ2-2, reads GAGVSQSPRYKVAKRGQDVALRCDPISGHVSLFWYQQALGQGPEFLTYFQNEAQLDKSGLPSDRFFAERPEGSVSTLKIQRTQQEDSAVYLCASSDTSGANTGELFFGEGSRLTVL.

By frequency in the sample, this clonotype is medium-sized. This chain links TRBV3-1 with TRBJ2-7; 9 bases are a match to TRBD1. Germline V lookup: CDR1 LGHDT, CDR2 YNNKEL (reference sequence). With V trimmed by 4 bases and J by 3 bases, 10 bases remained unmatched. CDR3 length: 16 residues. CDR3: CASSRTTGTGNYEQYF. In DNA form, the CDR3 reads TGTGCCAGCAGCCGTACTACCGGGACAGGGAACTACGAGCAGTACTTC.

This clonotype showed up many times. The chain carries TRBV7-9 and TRBJ2-7; D unclear. The germline V and J ends were trimmed by 1 base and 6 bases, with 4 bases remaining between them. Germline CDR1 is SEHNR and CDR2 is FQNEAQ (reference sequence). The length of the CDR3 is 11 residues. CDR3 sequence reads: CASSLEAEQYF. CDR3 bases: TGTGCCAGCAGCTTAGAAGCCGAGCAGTACTTC.

The chain is built from TRBV6-5 and TRBJ2-3; the match to TRBD2 covers 9 bases. There are 15 residues in the CDR3. Losses at the gene ends were 5 bases for V and 5 bases for J; bases not matched to a gene: 8. From germline, CDR1 is MNHEY and CDR2 SVGAGI. In DNA, the CDR3 is TGTGCCAGCAGTGTCAGGGGACTAGCCGGAGATACGCAGTATTTT. It encodes CASSVRGLAGDTQYF.

In this sample, this clonotype turned up many times. The rearrangement uses TRBV3-1 and TRBJ2-3; the match to TRBD1 covers 8 bases. The CDR3 is made up of 13 amino acids. V was clipped by 8 bases and J by 3 bases; unmatched bases: 4. Germline V gene lookup returns CDR1 LGHDT and CDR2 YNNKEL (reference sequence). The CDR3 spells CASGTGPTDTQYF. The CDR3, as DNA: TGTGCCAGCGGGACAGGACCAACAGATACGCAGTATTTT.

This clonotype occurred many times. The chain links TRBV20-1 to TRBJ2-1; TRBD2 matches 13 bases. This CDR3 has 14 amino acids. CDR1 is DFQATT and CDR2 is SNEGSKA in the germline V gene (reference sequence). The V gene end was trimmed by 6 bases and the J gene end by 9 bases; junction bases not matched to a gene: 8. The CDR3 nucleotides read TGCAGTGCCCAACTAGCGGGGGGGCCGAGTGAGCAGTTCTTC. Protein product: CSAQLAGGPSEQFF.

This clonotype was recorded at least ten times. Relative to the germline gene, one junction end is altered; a read error may explain this. The rearrangement uses TRBV7-9 and TRBJ1-1, with TRBD1 as a possible D gene (6 bases). The CDR3 covers 14 residues. The germline gives CDR1 SEHNR, CDR2 FQNEAQ (reference sequence). This chain's CDR3 is CASTLQGSNTEAFF. CDR3 DNA: TGTGCCAGCACCTTACAGGGATCGAACACTGAAGCTTTCTTT.

This clonotype has at least ten counts. The rearrangement joins TRBV6-6 to TRBJ1-1; D gene uncertain. CDR1 is MNHNY, CDR2 SVGAGI, per germline (reference sequence). The CDR3 covers 12 residues. The V and J ends lost 6 bases and 3 bases respectively, with 8 bases between them. The CDR3 loop reads CASRTGDTEAFF. The DNA of the CDR3 is TGTGCCAGCAGAACTGGGGACACTGAAGCTTTCTTT.

The J gene is TRBJ2-3, the V gene TRBV2; D is possibly TRBD1 or TRBD2 (5 bases each). Looked up from germline, CDR1 is SNHLY and CDR2 is FYNNEI. The CDR3 has 14 amino acids. V shed 2 bases and J shed 6 bases, with 12 bases lying between them. CDR3 in amino acids: CASSEQGGWDTQYF. The CDR3 nucleotides are TGTGCCAGCAGTGAACAGGGCGGGTGGGATACGCAGTATTTT. The whole variable domain, remainder taken from reference TRBV2 and TRBJ2-3, is EPEVTQTPSHQVTQMGQEVILRCVPISNHLYFYWYRQILGQKVEFLVSFYNNEISEKSEIFDDQFSVERPDGSNFTLKIRSTKLEDSAMYFCASSEQGGWDTQYFGPGTRLTVL.

This clonotype came up many times. The chain employs TRBV10-2 and TRBJ1-6, with D possibly TRBD1 on 6 matching bases. Germline CDR1 reads WSHSY; CDR2 reads SAAADI. The length of the CDR3 is 16 residues. Trimming pared 4 bases from V and 6 bases from J, leaving 16 bases between. CDR3 amino acids: CASSGTQGTANSPLHF. The CDR3 coding sequence is TGCGCCAGCAGTGGCACACAGGGTACGGCTAATTCACCCCTCCACTTT.

In its sample, this clonotype was seen a few times. The chain carries TRBV11-2 and TRBJ1-2, with D uncertain. Trimming cost V 4 bases and J 1 base, with 19 bases left between them. The V gene's germline CDR1 is SGHAT and CDR2 FQNNGV. This CDR3 has 17 amino acids. The CDR3 loop reads CASSSPNLDHFNYGYTF. The CDR3, as DNA: TGTGCCAGCAGCTCCCCTAATTTAGACCACTTTAACTATGGCTACACCTTC.

This clonotype was seen at least ten times. The chain links TRBV6-5 to TRBJ2-1; D is undetermined. The CDR3 is 13 amino acids. Germline V lookup: CDR1 MNHEY, CDR2 SVGAGI. V was clipped by 4 bases and J by 3 bases, with 7 bases between them. The CDR3 sequence is CASSSRFYNEQFF. Written as DNA, the CDR3 is TGTGCCAGCAGTTCGCGGTTCTACAATGAGCAGTTCTTC.

About this clonotype itself: This may stem from a read error, because a much larger clone lies one nucleotide away. V usage is TRBV9 and J usage is TRBJ2-3, with a weak D call TRBD2 (6 bases). Germline V gene sequence: CDR1 SGDLS, CDR2 YYNGEE. The CDR3 has 16 residues. The CDR3 protein is CASSVVPETSTDTRYF. The CDR3 DNA sequence: TGTGCCAGCAGCGTAGTGCCGGAAACTAGCACAGATACGCGGTATTTT.

This clonotype was counted many times. The chain joins TRBV10-2 to TRBJ2-4, with D possibly being TRBD1 (5 bases). Germline CDR1 reads WSHSY; CDR2 reads SAAADI. The CDR3 extends over 12 amino acids. V gave up 10 bases and J gave up 9 bases, with 16 bases separating them. As DNA, the CDR3 is TGCGCCACCCTGGGTGGGGCGTCCATTCAGTACTTC. Protein: CATLGGASIQYF.

This clonotype has just a few counts. The rearrangement uses TRBV9 and TRBJ2-5; D ambiguous. Trimming cost V 3 bases and J 1 base, with 7 bases left between them. The germline CDR1 and CDR2 sequences are SGDLS and YYNGEE. This CDR3 contains 13 residues. The CDR3: CASSAGPQETQYF. For the CDR3, the DNA is TGTGCCAGCAGCGCAGGTCCCCAAGAGACCCAGTACTTC.

This clonotype was seen only a few times. This chain joins TRBV7-9 and TRBJ1-5, with a weak D call TRBD1 (5 bases). Germline CDR1 is SEHNR and CDR2 is FQNEAQ (reference sequence). This CDR3 contains 16 residues. Trimming cost V 5 bases and J 1 base, with 15 bases left between them. The CDR3 nucleotides read TGTGCCAGCAGCCCCAGTAGGGGACTAAGCAATCAGCCCCAGCATTTT. It specifies CASSPSRGLSNQPQHF.

This clonotype has just a few counts. The chain has TRBV5-1 and TRBJ2-1; TRBD2 aligns across 7 bases. CDR3 size: 17 residues. In germline, CDR1 is SGHRS, CDR2 YFSETQ. Trimming removed 0 bases from V and 3 bases from J; junction bases left unmatched: 9. CDR3 sequence: CASSLELGGNNYNEQFF. CDR3 in DNA: TGCGCCAGCAGCTTGGAATTGGGAGGGAATAACTACAATGAGCAGTTCTTC.

This clonotype was observed a handful of times. The CDR3 bases are TGCAGCGTTGAGACCAGCTCTGGAAACACCATATATTTT. Translated: CSVETSSGNTIYF. The V call is TRBV29-1, the J call TRBJ1-3, with D unresolved. Germline assignment: CDR1 SQVTM and CDR2 ANQGSEA. Trimming removed 3 bases from V and 0 bases from J, with 6 bases in between. The CDR3 contains 13 residues.

In regard to this clonotype: This may stem from a read error, because a much larger clone lies one nucleotide away. The V gene is TRBV20-1, the J gene TRBJ2-1; D is possibly TRBD1 or TRBD2 (6 bases each). CDR3 length: 15 amino acids. V was cut by 5 bases and J by 1 base, with 15 bases left in between. The germline V gene encodes CDR1 DFQATT and CDR2 SNEGSKA (reference sequence). As DNA, the CDR3 is TGCAGTGCTCTAGTGGGGGGCCGTTCCTACAATGAGCAGTTCTTC. As protein: CSALVGGRSYNEQFF.

This CDR3 reads CSAGQYTNYGYTF. The CDR3 DNA is TGCAGCGCCGGACAGTATACTAACTATGGCTACACCTTC. This chain uses TRBV29-1 with TRBJ1-2; maybe TRBD1 (6 bases). Between the trimmed V and J ends, which lost 7 bases and 0 bases, there was a span of 12 bases. CDR3 length equals 13 residues. From germline, CDR1 is SQVTM and CDR2 ANQGSEA.

This clonotype was counted between two and nine times. The chain uses TRBV27 and TRBJ1-5; 7 bases map to TRBD1. V trimming: 6 bases; J trimming: 1 base; junction bases outside the gene matches: 9. The CDR3 spans 16 residues. Looked up from germline, CDR1 is MNHEY and CDR2 is SMNVEV (reference sequence). The CDR3 bases are TGTGCCAGCAGCCAAGGGAGACAGGGAAGCAATCAGCCCCAGCATTTT. As protein: CASSQGRQGSNQPQHF.

The V and J genes are TRBV6-5 and TRBJ2-7; 9 positions agree with TRBD2. CDR1 is MNHEY and CDR2 is SVGAGI in the germline V gene. The CDR3 is made up of 15 amino acids. With 6 bases clipped from V and 4 bases from J, the junction kept 10 bases outside the gene matches. CDR3 in amino acids: CASSRGASGEYEQYF. CDR3 nucleotides: TGTGCCAGCAGCCGGGGGGCTAGCGGGGAATACGAGCAGTACTTC.

The rearrangement uses TRBV6-1 and TRBJ1-1; 8 bases agree with TRBD1. This CDR3 has 16 residues. Germline trimming cut 2 bases from V and 6 bases from J; bases unmatched to any gene: 11. Germline CDR1 and CDR2: MNHNS and SASEGT. The CDR3 DNA reads TGTGCCAGCAGTGAAACTACATGGACAGGGAGCCCTGAAGCTTTCTTT. Protein sequence: CASSETTWTGSPEAFF.